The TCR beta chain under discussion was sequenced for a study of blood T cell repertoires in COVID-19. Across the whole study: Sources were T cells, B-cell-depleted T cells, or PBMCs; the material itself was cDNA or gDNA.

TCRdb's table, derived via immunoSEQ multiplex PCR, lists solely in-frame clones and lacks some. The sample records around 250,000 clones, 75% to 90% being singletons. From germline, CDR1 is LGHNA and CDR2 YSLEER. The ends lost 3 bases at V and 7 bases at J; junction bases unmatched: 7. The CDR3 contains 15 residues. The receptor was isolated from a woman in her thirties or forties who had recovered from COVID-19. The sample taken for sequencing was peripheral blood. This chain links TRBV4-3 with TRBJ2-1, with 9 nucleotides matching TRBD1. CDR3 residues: CASSHRDRVGNEQFF. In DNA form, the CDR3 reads TGCGCCAGCAGCCACCGGGACAGGGTTGGAAATGAGCAGTTCTTC.